A single sample gave rise to the 18 T cell receptor beta chains below, sequenced in a study of blood T cell repertoires in COVID-19. Method: immunoSEQ multiplex PCR; TCRdb's copy keeps in-frame clones and lacks some. This table holds hundreds of thousands of clones, roughly 90% found once. Sample: PBMCs or T cells enriched from blood (not recorded which). The receptor set was obtained from a man aged 55 to 69 who had recovered from COVID-19.

The chain employs TRBV28 and TRBJ1-1; 7 positions agree with TRBD1. The CDR3 is made up of 14 amino acids. The junction had 7 bases not matched to a gene; V was cut back by 6 bases and J by 3 bases. The germline gives CDR1 MDHEN, CDR2 SYDVKM. The CDR3 DNA reads TGTGCCAGCAGGAGCCCGGGACAGCACACTGAAGCTTTCTTT. This translates into CASRSPGQHTEAFF.

The CDR3 DNA reads as TGCGCCAGCAGCTTGAAGGGCGGGAGAAGATCGACAGATACGCAGTATTTT. Protein product: CASSLKGGRRSTDTQYF. This chain joins TRBV5-1 and TRBJ2-3, with 7 bases that match TRBD2. The CDR3 runs to 17 residues. The V and J ends lost 1 base and 3 bases, in that order; junction bases with no gene match: 11. Germline CDR1 is SGHRS and CDR2 is YFSETQ.

The rearrangement links TRBV6-5 to TRBJ1-1; D unclear. Germline CDR1 MNHEY, CDR2 SVGAGI. The CDR3 loop spans 16 amino acids. V was shortened by 4 bases and J by 4 bases, with 19 bases between the two germline ends. CDR3 DNA sequence: TGTGCCAGCAGTTGGTACCCAGGTCAGGCGAGCACTGAAGCTTTCTTT. This encodes CASSWYPGQASTEAFF.

The chain combines TRBV9 with TRBJ2-6; TRBD1 matches 8 bases. This CDR3 has 16 amino acids. The V segment lost 4 bases and the J segment 2 bases; nucleotides outside the gene matches: 5. Germline V gene lookup returns CDR1 SGDLS and CDR2 YYNGEE. The CDR3 is CASSKDRDTGANVLTF. As DNA, the CDR3 is TGTGCCAGCAGCAAGGACAGGGATACTGGGGCCAACGTCCTGACTTTC.

The V call is TRBV5-1, the J call TRBJ2-3; 9 nucleotides align to TRBD2. This CDR3 is built from 15 residues. Germline V gene lookup returns CDR1 SGHRS and CDR2 YFSETQ. The V gene end was trimmed by 4 bases and the J gene end by 4 bases; junction bases not matched to a gene: 7. The CDR3 sequence is CASSLGAGGPDTQYF. The CDR3, as DNA: TGCGCCAGCAGCCTGGGAGCGGGGGGCCCAGATACGCAGTATTTT. Drawing the rest from reference TRBV5-1 and TRBJ2-3, the complete variable domain is KAGVTQTPRYLIKTRGQQVTLSCSPISGHRSVSWYQQTPGQGLQFLFEYFSETQRNKGNFPGRFSGRQFSNSRSEMNVSTLELGDSALYLCASSLGAGGPDTQYFGPGTRLTVL.

The J gene is TRBJ1-5, the V gene TRBV6-6; 8 bases match TRBD1. CDR3 length: 16 residues. Germline V CDR1 and CDR2: MNHNY, SVGAGI (reference sequence). V dropped 2 bases and J dropped 1; count of bases not matched to a gene: 4. The CDR3 reads CASSYGRGLSNQPQHF. The CDR3 bases are TGTGCCAGCAGTTACGGCAGGGGGCTAAGCAATCAGCCCCAGCATTTT.

The chain combines TRBV5-1 with TRBJ2-3; 7 bases match TRBD2. After removal of 4 bases from V and 0 bases from J, the junction contained 5 bases not matched to a gene. Germline V gene sequence: CDR1 SGHRS, CDR2 YFSETQ. The CDR3 is made up of 15 amino acids. The DNA of the CDR3 is TGCGCCAGCAGCATAACGGGGGGAAGCACAGATACGCAGTATTTT. Translating it yields CASSITGGSTDTQYF. Full variable domain (missing parts from reference TRBV5-1 and TRBJ2-3): KAGVTQTPRYLIKTRGQQVTLSCSPISGHRSVSWYQQTPGQGLQFLFEYFSETQRNKGNFPGRFSGRQFSNSRSEMNVSTLELGDSALYLCASSITGGSTDTQYFGPGTRLTVL.

The chain is built from TRBV5-4 and TRBJ2-7; the match to TRBD2 covers 7 bases. CDR3 length equals 15 residues. With 0 bases clipped from V and 5 bases from J, the junction kept 8 bases outside the gene matches. Looked up from germline, CDR1 is SGHNT and CDR2 is YYREEE (reference sequence). The CDR3 nucleotides are TGTGCCAGCAGCTTGGCCGGGGGAGGGGCCAACGAGCAGTACTTC. Encoded protein: CASSLAGGGANEQYF.

CDR3 loop: CASSGTGDEAFF. DNA for the CDR3: TGTGCCAGCAGCGGGACAGGGGATGAAGCTTTCTTT. The chain combines TRBV9 with TRBJ1-1; 9 positions match TRBD1. The CDR3 is made up of 12 amino acids. Germline V gene data show CDR1 as SGDLS and CDR2 as YYNGEE. The trim removed 3 bases at V and 7 bases at J, leaving 1 base unmatched.

The chain combines TRBV12-3 or TRBV12-4 with TRBJ1-1, with TRBD1 as a possible D gene (6 bases). There are 12 residues in the CDR3. Trimming cost V 6 bases and J 10 bases, with 15 bases left between them. CDR3 protein: CASSLGGPLAFF. The DNA of the CDR3 is TGTGCCAGCAGCCTGGGGGGGCCCCTAGCTTTCTTT.

V usage is TRBV9 and J usage is TRBJ2-2; TRBD2 is a possible D gene (5 bases). V gave up 2 bases and J gave up 7 bases, with 12 bases separating them. CDR3 length equals 14 residues. Per the germline V gene, CDR1 is SGDLS and CDR2 is YYNGEE. CDR3 nucleotides: TGTGCCAGCAGCGTTCTAGCTGAGGGCGGGGAGCTGTTTTTT. It yields the protein CASSVLAEGGELFF.

This clone was picked up one time. The chain links TRBV4-2 to TRBJ1-1; D ambiguous. Germline V gene data show CDR1 as LGHNA and CDR2 as YNFKEQ. CDR3 length equals 13 residues. Trimming cost V 1 base and J 6 bases, with 9 bases left between them. The CDR3, as DNA: TGTGCCAGCAGCCAAGGAGCCCTTCCTGAAGCTTTCTTT. This codes for CASSQGALPEAFF.

The CDR3 protein is CASSPKDRGGGYTF. In nucleotides, the CDR3 is TGTGCCAGCAGCCCCAAGGACAGGGGAGGTGGCTACACCTTC. The chain uses TRBV5-4 and TRBJ1-2; TRBD1 matches at 9 bases. The CDR3 runs to 14 residues. The germline gives CDR1 SGHNT, CDR2 YYREEE (reference sequence). V dropped 4 bases and J dropped 7; count of bases not matched to a gene: 8.

The chain links TRBV13 to TRBJ2-7; a weak D match, TRBD1 (6 bases). Trimming shortened V by 5 bases and J by 4 bases, and 18 bases separated the two germline ends. CDR1 and CDR2 (germline): PRHDT, FYEKMQ (reference sequence). The CDR3 has 15 amino acids. The CDR3 here is CASSANRESPYEQYF. The CDR3 DNA reads as TGTGCCAGCAGCGCCAACAGGGAGTCACCTTACGAGCAGTACTTC.

The genes are TRBV5-1 and TRBJ2-2, with 8 bases identical to TRBD1. Unmatched junction bases numbered 7, after V lost 0 bases and J lost 6 bases. CDR3 length equals 16 residues. Germline V CDR1 and CDR2: SGHRS, YFSETQ. For the CDR3, the DNA is TGCGCCAGCAGCTTGGACGGACAGGGTAATTCCGGGGAGCTGTTTTTT. Translated: CASSLDGQGNSGELFF.

This clone was detected only a few times. The V and J genes are TRBV15 and TRBJ2-7, with 9 bases matching TRBD2. Unmatched junction bases numbered 7, after V lost 5 bases and J lost 2 bases. Germline assignment: CDR1 LNHNV and CDR2 YYDKDF (reference sequence). The CDR3 is made up of 15 amino acids. The DNA for the CDR3 is TGTGCCACCAGCTTTACAGCGGGAGGCCCCTACGAGCAGTACTTC. This codes for CATSFTAGGPYEQYF.

This clone is a singleton in its sample. The rearrangement uses TRBV7-9 and TRBJ1-2; possible D gene TRBD1, 5 bases. With 1 base removed from V and 7 bases from J, the gap between germline ends came to 16 bases. The CDR3 runs 15 residues. Germline V gene lookup returns CDR1 SEHNR and CDR2 FQNEAQ (reference sequence). The CDR3 spells CASSLDLGLLSGYTF. CDR3 bases: TGTGCCAGCAGCTTAGATCTGGGACTATTATCTGGCTACACCTTC.

This chain joins TRBV5-1 and TRBJ1-4; TRBD1 agrees at 9 bases. Germline values: CDR1 SGHRS, CDR2 YFSETQ. The CDR3 runs 15 residues. The V and J ends lost 5 bases and 5 bases, in that order; junction bases with no gene match: 7. The CDR3 nucleotides are TGCGCCAGCAGAAGGGACAGGGTGTGGAATGAAAAACTGTTTTTT. Amino acid sequence: CASRRDRVWNEKLFF.